Presented here are 4 T cell receptor beta chains from one specimen sequenced in a study of T cell responses to AZD1222 COVID-19 vaccine. Using immunoSEQ multiplex PCR, the repertoire was profiled, and TCRdb retains in-frame clones only, with some absent. The profile covers around 200,000 clones, with 90% to 95% appearing a single time and 3.5% to 5% taken by the ten largest. The source was peripheral blood, collected on day 0 of AZD1222 vaccination. The receptors stem from an adult in good health.

V gene TRBV5-1 combines with J gene TRBJ1-1, with D possibly matching TRBD1 (5 bases). CDR3 length: 17 amino acids. V lost 0 bases and J 0 bases, leaving 15 bases between the germline ends. Germline assignment: CDR1 SGHRS and CDR2 YFSETQ. The CDR3 nucleotides read TGCGCCAGCAGCTTGGCCCAAGGGGCAGGTTTGAACACTGAAGCTTTCTTT. Its protein is CASSLAQGAGLNTEAFF.

V and J are TRBV20-1 and TRBJ2-7; a weak D match, TRBD2 (6 bases). The CDR3 totals 11 residues. Germline CDR1 is DFQATT and CDR2 is SNEGSKA (reference sequence). V gave up 5 bases and J gave up 5 bases, with 10 bases separating them. The CDR3 DNA sequence: TGCAGTGCTTCGGGCGGGAACGAGCAGTACTTC. This gives the protein CSASGGNEQYF.

This rearrangement joins TRBV19 to TRBJ1-2; D unclear. CDR1 is LNHDA and CDR2 is SQIVND in the germline V gene (reference sequence). The V gene lost 5 bases and the J gene lost 0 bases, with 13 bases spanning the gap. The CDR3 runs 15 residues. CDR3 in DNA: TGTGCCAGTAGTCGGAGAGGCGGACCTAACTATGGCTACACCTTC. Its protein product is CASSRRGGPNYGYTF.

The chain recombines TRBV5-5 with TRBJ2-7; 8 bases match TRBD1. V dropped 4 bases and J dropped 3; count of bases not matched to a gene: 12. The CDR3 totals 16 residues. Germline V gene lookup returns CDR1 SGHKS and CDR2 YYEKEE (reference sequence). The DNA for the CDR3 is TGTGCCAGCAGCCGGGCCATTCCAGGGGGCTACTACGAGCAGTACTTC. As protein: CASSRAIPGGYYEQYF.